The T cell receptor beta chain under discussion was sequenced for a study of cytomegalovirus exposure and HLA in healthy donors. Generated by immunoSEQ multiplex PCR, the TCRdb table keeps only in-frame clones and is missing some. The sample yields roughly 120,000 clones, roughly 90% seen once. The germline gives CDR1 SQVTM, CDR2 ANQGSEA. The CDR3 is 15 amino acids. Trimming took 4 bases from V and 1 from J; bases not matched to a gene: 6. This sequence originates from a woman in her 30s in good health and CMV-seropositive. The sequencing input was PBMCs. The chain links TRBV29-1 to TRBJ2-2; 7 positions agree with TRBD1. The CDR3 is CSVALTGRNTGELFF. CDR3 nucleotides: TGCAGCGTTGCACTGACAGGGCGGAACACCGGGGAGCTGTTTTTT.